This passage covers 17 T cell receptor gamma chains from one sample sequenced in a study of gamma-delta T cells after stem cell transplantation. TCRdb re-called the RT-PCR reads using CATT. The sample shows approximately 4,800 gamma-chain clones, about a fifth of them seen only once. Source material: gamma-delta T cells. The receptors were gathered from a human donor. It is not recorded whose cells these are; they may come from a transplant donor.

On this clone itself: The sample holds other DNA sequences that translate to the same CDR3. The chain links TRGV8 to TRGJ1 or TRGJ2. V was clipped by 9 bases and J by 5 bases; unmatched bases: 16. The CDR3 covers 14 residues. CDR1 and CDR2 (germline): VENAVY, YDSYNSRV. The CDR3 is CATQTVAGDYKKLF. The CDR3 DNA follows: TGTGCCACCCAGACCGTTGCGGGGGATTATAAGAAACTCTTT.

Comment on this clone: The sample contains more than one DNA sequence encoding this CDR3. The chain uses TRGV2 and TRGJP2. V shed 6 bases and J 13 bases; nucleotides not matched to a gene: 20. Germline V gene data show CDR1 as EGSNGY and CDR2 as YDSYNSKV. This CDR3 is 15 amino acids long. The DNA for the CDR3 is TGTGCCACCTGGATTTACTGTGCCCCGGGCCAGATCAAGACGTTT. Translation gives CATWIYCAPGQIKTF.

The sample holds a few counts of this clone. In DNA form, the CDR3 reads TGTGCCACCTGGGACGGGCCGGGGTCTAAACTCTTT. The encoded protein is CATWDGPGSKLF. The V and J genes are TRGV2 and TRGJ1 or TRGJ2. With 0 bases clipped from V and 13 bases from J, the junction kept 9 bases outside the gene matches. The CDR3 loop spans 12 amino acids. CDR1 EGSNGY and CDR2 YDSYNSKV come from the germline V gene.

Concerning this clone itself: The same CDR3 arises from other DNA sequences in this sample as well. This chain links TRGV2 with TRGJ1 or TRGJ2. The CDR3 runs 13 residues. CDR1 and CDR2 from the germline V gene are EGSNGY and YDSYNSKV. With 0 bases clipped from V and 4 bases from J, the junction kept 3 bases outside the gene matches. CDR3 residues: CATWDGPYYKKLF. DNA for the CDR3: TGTGCCACCTGGGACGGGCCCTATTATAAGAAACTCTTT.

This clone was seen a handful of times. This sequence joins TRGV8 and TRGJ1 or TRGJ2. CDR3 length equals 11 residues. Germline trimming cut 1 base from V and 10 bases from J; bases unmatched to any gene: 4. Looked up from germline, CDR1 is VENAVY and CDR2 is YDSYNSRV. CDR3 nucleotides: TGTGCCACCTGGGATAGAGGGAAGAAACTCTTT. This codes for CATWDRGKKLF.

This clone has a handful of counts. The rearrangement uses TRGV9 and TRGJ1 or TRGJ2. V lost 1 base, J lost 9 bases, and 3 bases stayed unmatched. Germline lookup yields CDR1 GITISATS and CDR2 ISYDGTV (reference sequence). The CDR3 runs to 11 residues. The CDR3 region is CALWEVTKKLF. Written as DNA, the CDR3 is TGTGCCTTGTGGGAGGTTACTAAGAAACTCTTT.

The chain carries TRGV9 and TRGJP. The trim removed 5 bases at V and 4 bases at J, leaving 5 bases unmatched. The CDR3 is made up of 16 amino acids. CDR1 is GITISATS, CDR2 ISYDGTV, per germline (reference sequence). The chain's CDR3 is CALWANQELGKKIKVF. Written as DNA, the CDR3 is TGTGCCTTGTGGGCCAACCAAGAGTTGGGCAAAAAAATCAAGGTATTT.

This clone is medium-sized within its sample. Other DNA sequences in the same sample also yield this CDR3. The chain links TRGV9 to TRGJ1 or TRGJ2. The germline V gene encodes CDR1 GITISATS and CDR2 ISYDGTV (reference sequence). CDR3 length equals 11 residues. Trimming cost V 4 bases and J 4 bases; bases outside gene matches: 1. This CDR3 is CALWEYYKKLF. The CDR3 DNA sequence: TGTGCCTTGTGGGAATATTATAAGAAACTCTTT.

Turning to this clone: Other DNA sequences in this specimen translate into the identical CDR3. The chain carries TRGV9 and TRGJ1 or TRGJ2. This CDR3 region has 12 residues. The V gene end was trimmed by 0 bases and the J gene end by 6 bases; junction bases not matched to a gene: 2. Germline CDR1 reads GITISATS; CDR2 reads ISYDGTV (reference sequence). The CDR3 DNA is TGTGCCTTGTGGGAGGTGCCTTATAAGAAACTCTTT. This translates into CALWEVPYKKLF.

For this clone: The sample contains more than one DNA sequence encoding this CDR3. CDR3 amino acids: CATWDRYYKKLF. Here the CDR3 DNA reads TGTGCCACCTGGGATCGTTATTATAAGAAACTCTTT. V is TRGV8 and J is TRGJ1 or TRGJ2. CDR3 size: 12 residues. With V trimmed by 3 bases and J by 3 bases, 2 bases remained unmatched. Germline loops: CDR1 VENAVY, CDR2 YDSYNSRV.

V usage is TRGV2 and J usage is TRGJP2. The CDR3 is 17 residues long. With 0 bases clipped from V and 2 bases from J, the junction kept 9 bases outside the gene matches. The germline CDR1 and CDR2 sequences are EGSNGY and YDSYNSKV. This CDR3 is CATWDGRELSSDWIKTF. The DNA for the CDR3 is TGTGCCACCTGGGACGGGCGGGAACTAAGTAGTGATTGGATCAAGACGTTT.

This clone was counted only a few times. A much larger clone differs from this one at a single base, so this may be a read error. This chain uses TRGV9 with TRGJP. Per the germline V gene, CDR1 is GITISATS and CDR2 is ISYDGTV (reference sequence). This CDR3 comprises 16 residues. V trimming: 3 bases; J trimming: 4 bases; junction bases outside the gene matches: 3. CDR3 amino acids: CALWEFQELGKKIKVF. The DNA for the CDR3 is TGTGCCTTGTGGGAGTTCCAAGAGTTGGGCAAAAAAATCAAGGTATTT.

This chain's CDR3 is CATPSYYKKLF. In DNA, the CDR3 is TGTGCCACCCCCAGTTATTATAAGAAACTCTTT. The chain has TRGV8 and TRGJ1 or TRGJ2. V shed 9 bases and J 3 bases; nucleotides not matched to a gene: 5. The CDR3 sequence is 11 residues long. Germline CDR1 is VENAVY and CDR2 is YDSYNSRV.

The chain's CDR3 is CALWEINPYYKKLF. CDR3 bases: TGTGCCTTGTGGGAGATAAACCCTTATTATAAGAAACTCTTT. The chain links TRGV9 to TRGJ1 or TRGJ2. The CDR3 length is 14 residues. J gave up 3 bases and V 3 bases, and 8 bases lay outside the gene matches. Germline CDR1 and CDR2: GITISATS and ISYDGTV (reference sequence).

The rearrangement uses TRGV5 and TRGJ1 or TRGJ2. This CDR3 is built from 12 residues. Germline V lookup: CDR1 VINAFY, CDR2 YDVSNSKD. V was clipped by 5 bases and J by 7 bases; unmatched bases: 8. The CDR3 DNA sequence: TGTGCCACCTGGGCTATAGACTATAAGAAACTCTTT. Protein sequence: CATWAIDYKKLF.

This clone was seen more than once but under ten times. The genes are TRGV3 and TRGJP2. This CDR3 contains 15 residues. V shed 0 bases and J 3 bases; nucleotides not matched to a gene: 4. Looked up from germline, CDR1 is VTNTFY and CDR2 is YDVSTARD (reference sequence). CDR3 sequence reads: CATWDRPGSDWIKTF. For the CDR3, the DNA is TGTGCCACCTGGGACAGGCCCGGTAGTGATTGGATCAAGACGTTT.

The chain has TRGV9 and TRGJ1 or TRGJ2. In germline, CDR1 is GITISATS, CDR2 ISYDGTV (reference sequence). V was clipped by 4 bases and J by 0 bases; unmatched bases: 6. The CDR3 sequence is 14 residues long. CDR3 in amino acids: CALWDPSNYYKKLF. CDR3 DNA: TGTGCCTTGTGGGACCCCTCGAATTATTATAAGAAACTCTTT.